This T cell receptor (beta chain) was documented in a study of PD-1 blockade in classical Hodgkin lymphoma. In the case of this clone: Its antigen is not known.

The V end was cut by 5 bases, the J end by 7 bases, with 12 bases between. The CDR3 sequence is 13 residues long. Germline CDR1 is SGHAT and CDR2 is FQDESV (reference sequence). TCRdb's copy holds only in-frame clones and misses some; the assay was immunoSEQ multiplex PCR. Here the sample spans tens of thousands of clones, just over 90% being singletons. Every one of the patients relapsed after autologous stem cell transplantation (brentuximab vedotin exposure was variable). The study's findings and limits: Those starting nivolumab under 1 year post-ASCT were excluded.

The origin of this receptor is a human donor with classical Hodgkin lymphoma. The input for sequencing was peripheral blood mononuclear cells (PBMCs), taken at baseline. The chain has TRBV11-1 and TRBJ1-3; no clear D gene. CDR3 DNA: TGTGCCAGCAGCCATTCGGAGTTGAACACCATATATTTT. Amino acid sequence: CASSHSELNTIYF.